This T cell receptor (beta chain) derives from a study of blood T cells in healthy people across ages. A second PCR, run for roughly 7 to 11 cycles, used a sample-barcoded 5' primer plus a J-beta primer mix. Each CDR3 protein gets one entry after TCRdb re-called the 5' RACE reads with MiXCR. This table has some 890,000 distinct CDR3 sequences, approximately 32% appearing once. In its sample, this clonotype was seen many times. These sequences were also reported in another study, on T cells of mothers and their children. That work states: For the second PCR, the M1S primer put in sample barcodes and 2-4 random nucleotides. Per child, 2.5 million to 3.5 million TCR beta CDR3 reads were obtained, against over 10 million per mother. The overlap seen between related mothers and children slightly exceeded that of unrelated pairs, though not significantly.

The TCR was taken from a woman between 40 and 55 years old in good health. Sequenced material: blood.

For the CDR3, the DNA is TGCAGTGCTTACTCGCCAGACAGGGTCCTTTTCAACGAGCAGTACTTC. This encodes CSAYSPDRVLFNEQYF. The genes are TRBV20-1 and TRBJ2-4, with 7 positions matching TRBD1. The DNA end is more similar to TRBJ2-7, so the J call may be wrong. The CDR3 length is 16 residues. Germline V gene data show CDR1 as DFQATT and CDR2 as SNEGSKA (reference sequence).